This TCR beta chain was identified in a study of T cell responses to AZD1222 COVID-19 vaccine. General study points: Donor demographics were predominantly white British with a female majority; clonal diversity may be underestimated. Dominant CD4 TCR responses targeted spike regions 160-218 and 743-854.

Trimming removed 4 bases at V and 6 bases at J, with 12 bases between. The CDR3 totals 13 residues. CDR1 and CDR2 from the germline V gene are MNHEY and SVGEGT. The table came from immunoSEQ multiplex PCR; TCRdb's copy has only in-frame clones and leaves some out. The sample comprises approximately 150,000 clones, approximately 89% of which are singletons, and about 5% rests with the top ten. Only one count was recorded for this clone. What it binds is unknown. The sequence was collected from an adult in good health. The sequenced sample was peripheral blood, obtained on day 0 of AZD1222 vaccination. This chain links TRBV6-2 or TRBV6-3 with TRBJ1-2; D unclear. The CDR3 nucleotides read TGTGCCAGCAGTTCTCAAGGGTCCCATGGCTACACCTTC. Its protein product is CASSSQGSHGYTF.